This TCR beta chain was sequenced for a study of blood T cell repertoires in COVID-19. The CDR3 covers 16 residues. Germline V gene sequence: CDR1 SNHLY, CDR2 FYNNEI. J gave up 3 bases and V 3 bases, and 4 bases lay outside the gene matches. The method was immunoSEQ multiplex PCR; TCRdb's version includes in-frame clones alone and lacks a portion of them. Altogether around 60,000 clones are present, 75% to 90% being singletons, with the ten largest covering about 16%. V gene TRBV2 combines with J gene TRBJ2-7, with 14 positions matching TRBD2. The sequence came from a man aged 80 or over with acute or convalescent COVID-19. The sample taken for sequencing was peripheral blood. The CDR3 nucleotides read TGTGCCAGCAGTGACCCAGGACTAGCGGGGGGCTACGAGCAGTACTTC. Translating it yields CASSDPGLAGGYEQYF.